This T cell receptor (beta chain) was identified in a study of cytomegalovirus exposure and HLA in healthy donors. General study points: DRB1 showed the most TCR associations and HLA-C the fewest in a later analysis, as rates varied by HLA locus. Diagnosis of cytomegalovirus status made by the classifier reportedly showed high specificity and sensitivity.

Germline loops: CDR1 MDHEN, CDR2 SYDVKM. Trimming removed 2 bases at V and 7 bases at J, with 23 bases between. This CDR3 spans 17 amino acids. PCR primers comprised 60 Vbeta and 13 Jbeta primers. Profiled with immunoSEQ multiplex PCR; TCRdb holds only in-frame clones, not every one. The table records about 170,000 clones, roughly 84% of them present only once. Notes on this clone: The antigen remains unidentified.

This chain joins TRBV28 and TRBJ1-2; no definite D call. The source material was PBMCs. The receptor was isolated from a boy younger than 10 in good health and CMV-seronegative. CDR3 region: CASSLGWQASVQTGYTF. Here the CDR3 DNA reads TGTGCCAGCAGTTTAGGATGGCAGGCCAGTGTACAAACTGGCTACACCTTC.